The T cell receptor beta chain under discussion was sequenced for a study of Tregs in tolerant kidney transplant recipients (dated by TCRdb to about 2019). Describing the broader study: Related donors were used in the transplants with nonmyeloablative bone marrow transplantation, and mixed chimerism was transient in the human trials. The study applied TCRbeta sequencing to find donor-specific regulatory T cells before combined kidney and bone marrow transplantation and then followed those same cells after transplant. What the research found in general, with its limitations: PCR primers changed over time for some patients, so nucleotide-level comparison across those patients' samples was not possible. Expanding Tregs with activated donor B cells appeared to identify the most biologically relevant and donor-specific TCRbeta repertoire. The study was constrained by small patient numbers, and validation of the findings is required in larger populations and under other immunosuppression protocols. Although technical replication error seemed to be minimal, the question of biological reproducibility was not addressed directly. Donor-specific Treg expansion exceeded global Treg expansion in tolerant patients, suggesting antigen-driven rather than nonspecific expansion.

Via the germline V gene, CDR1 is LGHNT and CDR2 FRNRAP. Relative to germline, V is 6 bases shorter and J is 0 bases shorter, with 8 bases between their ends. Reading from cysteine to phenylalanine, the CDR3 counts 13 amino acids. Left in the record is the CDR3 DNA by itself, 39 bases read in frame from the first base. What this sample's time point label stands for: blood sample drawn before combined kidney and bone marrow transplant. Unstimulated Tregs (CD4+CD25+CD127-), CD4+ non-Tregs (CD4+CD25-), CD4 and CD8 cells were FACS-sorted from thawed PBMCs. The patients were a handful of recipients of combined kidney and bone marrow transplants from the ITN036ST trial, and samples were available only from these trial subjects. Healthy control blood was processed to PBMCs by Ficoll density gradient and cryopreserved, and patient PBMCs were collected before and after transplant. Genomic DNA was extracted from sorted cells with the QIAGEN DNeasy Blood and Tissue Kit for TCRbeta CDR3 sequencing. High-throughput TCRbeta CDR3 sequencing, including PCR amplification with bias correction and internal controls, was performed commercially through immunoSEQ. On the authors' methods: Unique productive TCRbeta sequences were defined by CDR3 nucleotide sequence where primers matched, otherwise by CDR3 amino acid sequence with Vbeta and Jbeta genes. To correct for sorting error, sequences found in more than one sorted population at a frequency ratio of 2:1 or less were discarded, and the remaining shared sequences were assigned to the population with the higher frequency. A sequence was defined as donor-reactive if the sequence was expanded at least 5-fold in CFSE-low cells compared with unstimulated cells and had a frequency of at least 0.01% in CFSE-low cells. Jensen-Shannon divergence, calculated on the top 100 TCRbeta sequences ranked by frequency, was used to quantify repertoire divergence. For samples with multiple sequencing runs, sorting error was corrected in each run separately before the runs were combined. Sourced from immuneACCESS, this table was stored by TCRdb with only in-frame sequences that have V and J called. A share of the clones is absent; for the studies checked, an unresolved V gene accounts for under half, and the remainder has no known explanation. V, J and clone size were drawn from that table, and D and trimming were deduced from the DNA. In this sample the table shows approximately 99,000 clones, roughly 90% of which occur a single time. Just under 0.35% of the sample is taken by the ten largest.

As concerns this clone: The clone's antigen remains unknown. Base-call qualities are not available, and no considerably larger clone is one nucleotide away.

This receptor was identified in a human donor who received a combined kidney and bone marrow transplant. The source was CD4+ T cells from blood, collected before the transplant. The rearranged segments are TRBV12-5 and TRBJ1-1, with the D gene not clear enough to name. The CDR3 reads as follows: CASGSGMNTEAFF. The nucleotide sequence is given as TGTGCTAGTGGGTCGGGGATGAACACTGAAGCTTTCTTT. The reference TRBV12-5 and TRBJ1-1 proteins fill in what lies around the CDR3, so the full variable domain reads DARVTQTPRHKVTEMGQEVTMRCQPILGHNTVFWYRQTMMQGLELLAYFRNRAPLDDSGMPKDRFSAEMPDATLATLKIQPSEPRDSAVYFCASGSGMNTEAFFGQGTRLTVV.